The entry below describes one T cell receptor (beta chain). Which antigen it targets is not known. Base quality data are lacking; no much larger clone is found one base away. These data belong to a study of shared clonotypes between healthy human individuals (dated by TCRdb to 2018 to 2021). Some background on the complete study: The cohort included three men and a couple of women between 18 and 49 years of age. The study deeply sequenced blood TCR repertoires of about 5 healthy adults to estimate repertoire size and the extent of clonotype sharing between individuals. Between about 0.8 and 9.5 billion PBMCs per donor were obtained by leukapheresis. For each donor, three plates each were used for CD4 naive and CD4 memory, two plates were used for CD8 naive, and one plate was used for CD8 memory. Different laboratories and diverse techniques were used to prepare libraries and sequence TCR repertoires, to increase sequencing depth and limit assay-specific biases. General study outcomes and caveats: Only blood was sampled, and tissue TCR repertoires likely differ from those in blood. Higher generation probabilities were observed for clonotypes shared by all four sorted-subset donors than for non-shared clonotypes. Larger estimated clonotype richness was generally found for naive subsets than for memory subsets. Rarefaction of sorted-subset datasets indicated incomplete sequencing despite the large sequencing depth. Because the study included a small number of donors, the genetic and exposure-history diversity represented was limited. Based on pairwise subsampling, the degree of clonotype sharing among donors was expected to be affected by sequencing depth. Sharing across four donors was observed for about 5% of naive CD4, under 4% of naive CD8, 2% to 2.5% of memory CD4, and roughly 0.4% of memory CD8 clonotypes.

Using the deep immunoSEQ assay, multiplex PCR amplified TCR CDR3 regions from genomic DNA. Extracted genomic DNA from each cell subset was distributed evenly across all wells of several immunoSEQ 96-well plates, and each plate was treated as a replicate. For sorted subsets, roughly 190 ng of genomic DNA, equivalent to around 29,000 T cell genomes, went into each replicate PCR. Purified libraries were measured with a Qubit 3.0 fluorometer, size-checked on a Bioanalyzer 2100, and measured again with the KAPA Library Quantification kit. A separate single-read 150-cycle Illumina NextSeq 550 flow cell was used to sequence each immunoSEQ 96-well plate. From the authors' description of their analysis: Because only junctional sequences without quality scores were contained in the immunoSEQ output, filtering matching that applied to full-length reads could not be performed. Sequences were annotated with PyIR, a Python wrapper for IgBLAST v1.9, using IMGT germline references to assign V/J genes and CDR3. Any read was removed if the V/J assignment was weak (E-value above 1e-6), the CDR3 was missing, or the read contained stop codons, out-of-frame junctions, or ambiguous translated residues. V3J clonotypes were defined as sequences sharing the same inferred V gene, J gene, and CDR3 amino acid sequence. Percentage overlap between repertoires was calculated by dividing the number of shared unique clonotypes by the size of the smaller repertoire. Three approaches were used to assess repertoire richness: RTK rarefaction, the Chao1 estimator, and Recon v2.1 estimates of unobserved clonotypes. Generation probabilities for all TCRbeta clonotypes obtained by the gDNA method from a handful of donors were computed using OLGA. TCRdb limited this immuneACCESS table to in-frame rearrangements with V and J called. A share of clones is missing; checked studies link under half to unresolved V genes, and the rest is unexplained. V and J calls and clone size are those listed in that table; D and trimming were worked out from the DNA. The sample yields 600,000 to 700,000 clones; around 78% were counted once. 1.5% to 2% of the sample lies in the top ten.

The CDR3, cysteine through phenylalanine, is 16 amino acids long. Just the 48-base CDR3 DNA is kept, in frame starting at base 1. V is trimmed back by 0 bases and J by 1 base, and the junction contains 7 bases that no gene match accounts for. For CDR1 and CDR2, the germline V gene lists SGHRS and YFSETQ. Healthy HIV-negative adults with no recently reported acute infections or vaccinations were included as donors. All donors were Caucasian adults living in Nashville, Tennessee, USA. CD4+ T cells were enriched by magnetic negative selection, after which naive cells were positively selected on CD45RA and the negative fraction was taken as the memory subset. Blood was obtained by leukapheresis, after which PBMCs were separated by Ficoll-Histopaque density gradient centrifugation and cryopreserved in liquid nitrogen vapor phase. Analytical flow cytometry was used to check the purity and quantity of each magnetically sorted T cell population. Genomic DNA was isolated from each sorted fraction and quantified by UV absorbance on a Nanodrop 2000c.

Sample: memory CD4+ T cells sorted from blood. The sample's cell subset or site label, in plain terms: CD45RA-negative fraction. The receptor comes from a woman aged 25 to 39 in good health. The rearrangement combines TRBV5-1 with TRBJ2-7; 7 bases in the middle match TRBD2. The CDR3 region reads CASSLGNWTSSYEQYF. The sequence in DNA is TGCGCCAGCAGCTTGGGGAATTGGACTAGTTCCTACGAGCAGTACTTC.